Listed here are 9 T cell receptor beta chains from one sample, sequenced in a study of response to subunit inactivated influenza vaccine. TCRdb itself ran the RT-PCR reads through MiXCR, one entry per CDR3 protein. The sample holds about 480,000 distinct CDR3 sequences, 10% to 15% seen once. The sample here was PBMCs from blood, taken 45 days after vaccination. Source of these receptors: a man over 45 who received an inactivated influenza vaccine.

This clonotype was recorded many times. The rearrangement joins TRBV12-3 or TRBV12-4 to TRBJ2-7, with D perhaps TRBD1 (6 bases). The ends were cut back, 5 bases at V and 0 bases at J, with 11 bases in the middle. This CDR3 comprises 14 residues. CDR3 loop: CASSQGLPSYEQYF. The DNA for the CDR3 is TGTGCCAGCAGTCAGGGGTTACCCTCCTACGAGCAGTACTTC.

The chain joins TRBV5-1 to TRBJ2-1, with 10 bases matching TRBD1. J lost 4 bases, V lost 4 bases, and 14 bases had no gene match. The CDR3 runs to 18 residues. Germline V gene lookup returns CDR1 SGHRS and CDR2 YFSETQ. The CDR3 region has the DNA TGCGCCAGCAGCCCGAGTGGGACAGGGGTGATCGCTTACAATGAGCAGTTCTTC. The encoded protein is CASSPSGTGVIAYNEQFF.

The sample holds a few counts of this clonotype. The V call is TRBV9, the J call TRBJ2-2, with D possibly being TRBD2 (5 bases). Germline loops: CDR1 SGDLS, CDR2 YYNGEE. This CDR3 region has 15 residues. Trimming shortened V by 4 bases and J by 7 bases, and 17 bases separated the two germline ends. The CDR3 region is CASSSTTVEVGELFF. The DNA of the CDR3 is TGTGCCAGCAGCTCAACGACGGTGGAGGTCGGGGAGCTGTTTTTT.

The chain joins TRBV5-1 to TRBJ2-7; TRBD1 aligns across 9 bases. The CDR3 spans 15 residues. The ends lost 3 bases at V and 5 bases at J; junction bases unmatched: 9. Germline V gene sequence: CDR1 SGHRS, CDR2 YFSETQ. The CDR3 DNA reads TGCGCCAGCAGCTGGGGGGACAGGGACGTCCACGAGCAGTACTTC. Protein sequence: CASSWGDRDVHEQYF.

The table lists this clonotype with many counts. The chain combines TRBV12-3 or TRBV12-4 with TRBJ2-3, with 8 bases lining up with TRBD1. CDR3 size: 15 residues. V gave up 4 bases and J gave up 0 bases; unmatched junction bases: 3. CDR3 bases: TGTGCCAGCAGTTCCCGGACAGGGAGCACAGATACGCAGTATTTT. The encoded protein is CASSSRTGSTDTQYF.

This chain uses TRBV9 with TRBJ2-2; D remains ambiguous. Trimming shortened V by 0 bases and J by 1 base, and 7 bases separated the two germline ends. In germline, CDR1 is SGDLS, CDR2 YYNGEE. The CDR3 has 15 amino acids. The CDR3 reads CASSVESKNTGELFF. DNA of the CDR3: TGTGCCAGCAGCGTAGAGTCCAAGAACACCGGGGAGCTGTTTTTT.

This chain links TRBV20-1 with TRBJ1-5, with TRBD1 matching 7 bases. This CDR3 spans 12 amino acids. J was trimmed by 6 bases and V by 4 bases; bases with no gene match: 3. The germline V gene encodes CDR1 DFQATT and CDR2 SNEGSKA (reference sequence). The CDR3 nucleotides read TGCAGTGCTATCACAGGGGTTCAGCCCCAGCATTTT. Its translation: CSAITGVQPQHF.

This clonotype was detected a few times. The DNA of the CDR3 is TGTGCCAGCAAACCGGGACTAGCGTTTAGGGGGGAGCTGTTTTTT. Protein: CASKPGLAFRGELFF. The chain carries TRBV12-3 or TRBV12-4 and TRBJ2-2, with TRBD2 identical over 10 bases. The CDR3 totals 15 residues. With 7 bases clipped from V and 8 bases from J, the junction kept 10 bases outside the gene matches.

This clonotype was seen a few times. The CDR3 sequence: CASSILDRTNEQFF. Here the CDR3 DNA reads TGTGCCAGTAGTATATTGGACAGAACCAATGAGCAGTTCTTC. This chain uses TRBV19 with TRBJ2-1, with a weak D call TRBD1 (6 bases). In germline, CDR1 is LNHDA, CDR2 SQIVND (reference sequence). V was shortened by 2 bases and J by 6 bases, with 11 bases between the two germline ends. The length of the CDR3 is 14 residues.